Listed below are T cell receptor beta chains from one sample, sequenced in a study of post-analysis software for immune sequencing data. A single record per CDR3 protein comes from TCRdb applying MiXCR to the PCR reads. The sample lists about 770,000 distinct CDR3 sequences, 40% to 55% occurring once. The specimen sequenced was blood. All receptors come from a girl aged 5-17 years with multiple sclerosis. CDR3s include the opening cysteine and the closing phenylalanine or tryptophan. Fields, in order: clone size, J gene, D gene, V gene, CDR3 DNA, CDR3 protein. A D gene is named only where the DNA matches it firmly. Rows may omit the clone size; those that give it use once, few, many or a size class.

clone_size: many; j_call: TRBJ2-7; d_call: -; v_call: TRBV12-3/TRBV12-4; cdr3_nt: TGTGCCAGCAGTTTAGGGACCCACGAGCAGTACTTC; cdr3_aa: CASSLGTHEQYF
clone_size: -; j_call: TRBJ2-1; d_call: TRBD2; v_call: TRBV15; cdr3_nt: TGTGCCACCAGCAGAGATCGGGCTAGCGGCTACAATGAGCAGTTCTTC; cdr3_aa: CATSRDRASGYNEQFF
clone_size: -; j_call: TRBJ2-7; d_call: -; v_call: TRBV12-3/TRBV12-4; cdr3_nt: TGTGCCAGCAGCCGGCGGTTCGAGCAGTACTTC; cdr3_aa: CASSRRFEQYF
clone_size: -; j_call: TRBJ2-5; d_call: -; v_call: TRBV29-1; cdr3_nt: TGCAGCGTTGAGTGGGGAGGCCAAGAGACCCAGTACTTC; cdr3_aa: CSVEWGGQETQYF
clone_size: few; j_call: TRBJ2-1; d_call: -; v_call: TRBV29-1; cdr3_nt: TGCAGCGTTCAGGACGGGAGTAGTGAGCAGTTCTTC; cdr3_aa: CSVQDGSSEQFF
clone_size: -; j_call: TRBJ2-3; d_call: -; v_call: TRBV7-2; cdr3_nt: TGTGCCAGCAGCAAGGGACCAGATACAGATACGCAGTATTTT; cdr3_aa: CASSKGPDTDTQYF
clone_size: once; j_call: TRBJ2-5; d_call: -; v_call: TRBV27; cdr3_nt: TGTGCCAGCAGTTGGGGGGCGCAGGGGGAGACCCAGTACTTC; cdr3_aa: CASSWGAQGETQYF
clone_size: few; j_call: TRBJ2-7; d_call: TRBD2; v_call: TRBV5-1; cdr3_nt: TGCGCCAGCAGCCTCGTTACGAGCGGGAGTGGGGATGACGAGCAGTACTTC; cdr3_aa: CASSLVTSGSGDDEQYF
clone_size: -; j_call: TRBJ2-6; d_call: TRBD1; v_call: TRBV10-3; cdr3_nt: TGTGCCATCAGTGCGGACAGGCCTGGGGCCAACGTCCTGACTTTC; cdr3_aa: CAISADRPGANVLTF
clone_size: many; j_call: TRBJ2-7; d_call: -; v_call: TRBV4-1; cdr3_nt: TGCGCCAGCAGCCCCGGTCCAGCCTACGAGCAGTACTTC; cdr3_aa: CASSPGPAYEQYF
clone_size: -; j_call: TRBJ1-2; d_call: -; v_call: TRBV29-1; cdr3_nt: TGCGGCGTTGAAGGGTTATTTGGGCAGGGCGGTGGCTACACCTTC; cdr3_aa: CGVEGLFGQGGGYTF
clone_size: -; j_call: TRBJ1-2; d_call: -; v_call: TRBV29-1; cdr3_nt: TGCAGCGTTGAAATCGGGGGTGTTGGCTACACCTTC; cdr3_aa: CSVEIGGVGYTF
clone_size: -; j_call: TRBJ1-1; d_call: -; v_call: TRBV5-1; cdr3_nt: TGCGCCAGCAGCTGGGTTGAAGAGAACACTGAAGCTTTCTTT; cdr3_aa: CASSWVEENTEAFF
clone_size: -; j_call: TRBJ2-7; d_call: -; v_call: TRBV25-1; cdr3_nt: TGTGCCAGCAGGGTCACAGCGAACTACGAGCAGTACTTC; cdr3_aa: CASRVTANYEQYF
clone_size: -; j_call: TRBJ2-6; d_call: TRBD1; v_call: TRBV12-3/TRBV12-4; cdr3_nt: TGTGCCAGCAGCGTGGGGGAAGGTAAAGGGGGCCCTGGGGCCAACGTCCTGACTTTC; cdr3_aa: CASSVGEGKGGPGANVLTF
clone_size: few; j_call: TRBJ2-4; d_call: TRBD2; v_call: TRBV20-1; cdr3_nt: TGCAGTGCCCCCCAATTGTGGGAGGGCGGGGACATTCAGTACTTC; cdr3_aa: CSAPQLWEGGDIQYF
clone_size: few; j_call: TRBJ2-7; d_call: TRBD2; v_call: TRBV11-2; cdr3_nt: TGTGCCAGCAGTCCACCCCTAGCGGGAGTTAAAGAGTCCCAGTACTTC; cdr3_aa: CASSPPLAGVKESQYF
clone_size: -; j_call: TRBJ1-2; d_call: -; v_call: TRBV3-1; cdr3_nt: TGTGCCAGCAGCCAAGATAGTGGCTTGGTGATGGGCTACACCTTC; cdr3_aa: CASSQDSGLVMGYTF
clone_size: few; j_call: TRBJ2-1; d_call: -; v_call: TRBV27; cdr3_nt: TGTGCCAGTAGCGGTACTTACAATGAGCAGTTCTTC; cdr3_aa: CASSGTYNEQFF
clone_size: few; j_call: TRBJ1-1; d_call: TRBD1; v_call: TRBV20-1; cdr3_nt: TGCAGTGCTAGGACCCCTGGGACAGTTGAAGCTTTCTTT; cdr3_aa: CSARTPGTVEAFF
clone_size: -; j_call: TRBJ1-2; d_call: TRBD1; v_call: TRBV5-5; cdr3_nt: TGTGCCAGCAGCTTGGAGGGACAGGGGGCTTGGTCTAACTATGGCTACACCTTC; cdr3_aa: CASSLEGQGAWSNYGYTF
clone_size: -; j_call: TRBJ2-7; d_call: -; v_call: TRBV20-1; cdr3_nt: TGCAGTGCCCCGACTCCCTCCGACGAGCAGTACTTC; cdr3_aa: CSAPTPSDEQYF
clone_size: few; j_call: TRBJ2-1; d_call: -; v_call: TRBV20-1; cdr3_nt: TGCAGTGCTAGTGAGGAGGGAGTAGTGCAGTTCTTC; cdr3_aa: CSASEEGVVQFF
clone_size: -; j_call: TRBJ2-5; d_call: TRBD1; v_call: TRBV5-1; cdr3_nt: TGCGCCAGCAGCACGGGACAGGGGGCTCAAGAGACCCAGTACTTC; cdr3_aa: CASSTGQGAQETQYF
clone_size: -; j_call: TRBJ2-1; d_call: -; v_call: TRBV5-1; cdr3_nt: TGCGCCAGCAGCTTGGCGGGAGTAAGGAGTGAGCAGTTCTTC; cdr3_aa: CASSLAGVRSEQFF
clone_size: many; j_call: TRBJ1-1; d_call: TRBD1; v_call: TRBV7-3; cdr3_nt: TGTGCCAGCAGCTTGACAGGGGGCAACACTGAAGCTTTCTTT; cdr3_aa: CASSLTGGNTEAFF
clone_size: -; j_call: TRBJ1-2; d_call: TRBD1; v_call: TRBV14; cdr3_nt: TGTGCCAGCAGCCCAGGGGGACAGGGCTACTATGGCTACACCTTC; cdr3_aa: CASSPGGQGYYGYTF
clone_size: few; j_call: TRBJ2-3; d_call: TRBD2; v_call: TRBV20-1; cdr3_nt: TGCAGTGCCCGACCCGTACTAGCGGGAGGGCCCGGGGTTTCAACAGATACGCAGTATTTT; cdr3_aa: CSARPVLAGGPGVSTDTQYF
clone_size: -; j_call: TRBJ1-4; d_call: -; v_call: TRBV4-2; cdr3_nt: TGTGCCAGCAGCCAAGTGACAACTAATGAAAAACTGTTTTTT; cdr3_aa: CASSQVTTNEKLFF
clone_size: -; j_call: TRBJ2-1; d_call: TRBD2; v_call: TRBV7-7; cdr3_nt: TGTGCTAGCAGCCCCACGACGCGGGCGGGAGGTGACGAGCAGTTCTTC; cdr3_aa: CASSPTTRAGGDEQFF
clone_size: few; j_call: TRBJ2-7; d_call: -; v_call: TRBV11-2; cdr3_nt: TGTGCCAGCAGCTTATCCTCCCGCTCCTACGAGCAGTACTTC; cdr3_aa: CASSLSSRSYEQYF
clone_size: few; j_call: TRBJ2-3; d_call: TRBD2; v_call: TRBV7-9; cdr3_nt: TGTGCAAGCGGGAGGGCATCAGATACGCAGTATTTT; cdr3_aa: CASGRASDTQYF
clone_size: -; j_call: TRBJ2-2; d_call: -; v_call: TRBV9; cdr3_nt: TGTGCCAGCAGCGTAGCCCCCCGCCCTGCAAGGTCCGGGGAGCTGTTTTTT; cdr3_aa: CASSVAPRPARSGELFF
clone_size: few; j_call: TRBJ1-1; d_call: -; v_call: TRBV4-3; cdr3_nt: TGCGCCAGCAGCGTACGAAGCGGCACTGAAGCTTTCTTT; cdr3_aa: CASSVRSGTEAFF
clone_size: -; j_call: TRBJ1-2; d_call: TRBD1; v_call: TRBV29-1; cdr3_nt: TGCAGCGCCGGCCGGGACAGTGATAACTATGGCTACACCTTC; cdr3_aa: CSAGRDSDNYGYTF
clone_size: few; j_call: TRBJ2-3; d_call: -; v_call: TRBV6-5; cdr3_nt: TGTGCCAGCAGTTACGGGCTGGGGGGCGATACGCAGTATTTT; cdr3_aa: CASSYGLGGDTQYF
clone_size: -; j_call: TRBJ2-1; d_call: -; v_call: TRBV27; cdr3_nt: TGTGCCAGCAGTCCCCTAGCGTTTAGCTCCTACAATGAGCAGTTCTTC; cdr3_aa: CASSPLAFSSYNEQFF
clone_size: -; j_call: TRBJ2-1; d_call: -; v_call: TRBV14; cdr3_nt: TGTGCCAGCAGCCAAGCGGTTAAGCAGTTCTTC; cdr3_aa: CASSQAVKQFF
clone_size: -; j_call: TRBJ2-1; d_call: TRBD2; v_call: TRBV5-1; cdr3_nt: TGCGCCAGCACCCTAGGGTCCCTAGCGGGGGCCCTCAATGAGCAGTTCTTC; cdr3_aa: CASTLGSLAGALNEQFF
clone_size: -; j_call: TRBJ2-7; d_call: -; v_call: TRBV7-8; cdr3_nt: TGTGCCAGCAGCTTAGGGGAGCAAGGCAGGTTCAGGGACGAGCAGTACTTC; cdr3_aa: CASSLGEQGRFRDEQYF
clone_size: -; j_call: TRBJ1-5; d_call: -; v_call: TRBV28; cdr3_nt: TGTGCCAGTGCGGGGCACGGGAATAGCAATCAGCCCCAGCATTTT; cdr3_aa: CASAGHGNSNQPQHF
clone_size: -; j_call: TRBJ1-1; d_call: -; v_call: TRBV29-1; cdr3_nt: TGCAGCGTTGGGACGGGGACTGAAGCTTTCTTT; cdr3_aa: CSVGTGTEAFF
clone_size: many; j_call: TRBJ2-7; d_call: -; v_call: TRBV7-2; cdr3_nt: TGTGCCAGCAGCTTAGTTGGGGGCGACGAGCAGTACTTC; cdr3_aa: CASSLVGGDEQYF
clone_size: few; j_call: TRBJ2-3; d_call: TRBD2; v_call: TRBV5-1; cdr3_nt: TGCGCCAGCAGCTTGCGAGCTTCTAGCGGAGGGGTAGATACGCAGTATTTT; cdr3_aa: CASSLRASSGGVDTQYF
clone_size: -; j_call: TRBJ1-2; d_call: -; v_call: TRBV5-6; cdr3_nt: TGTGCCAGCAGCTTGGGATTTGCGGATTTATGGCGCTACACCTTC; cdr3_aa: CASSLGFADLWRYTF
clone_size: -; j_call: TRBJ2-1; d_call: TRBD2; v_call: TRBV9; cdr3_nt: TGTGCCAGCAGCGTAGCCCCCCTAGCGGGAGGGAACTACAATGAGCAGTTCTTC; cdr3_aa: CASSVAPLAGGNYNEQFF
clone_size: -; j_call: TRBJ2-7; d_call: -; v_call: TRBV12-3/TRBV12-4; cdr3_nt: TGTGCCAGCAGTCAGACCGACGCTGTATACGAGCAGTACTTC; cdr3_aa: CASSQTDAVYEQYF
clone_size: -; j_call: TRBJ2-7; d_call: -; v_call: TRBV4-1; cdr3_nt: TGCGCCAGCAGCCAAGATCTACAGGACAGAGTTTACGAGCAGTACTTC; cdr3_aa: CASSQDLQDRVYEQYF
clone_size: -; j_call: TRBJ2-7; d_call: -; v_call: TRBV2; cdr3_nt: TGTGCCAGCAGTGGCTGGGAAGGGGTATCCTACGAGCAGTACTTC; cdr3_aa: CASSGWEGVSYEQYF
clone_size: -; j_call: TRBJ1-1; d_call: TRBD1; v_call: TRBV12-3/TRBV12-4; cdr3_nt: TGTGCCAGCAGCCCAACAACCCAGGGGGGGGTCACTGAAGCTTTCTTT; cdr3_aa: CASSPTTQGGVTEAFF
clone_size: -; j_call: TRBJ2-1; d_call: -; v_call: TRBV6-6; cdr3_nt: TGTGCCAGCAGTCCCTCCCGAGCCCATGAGCAGTTCTTC; cdr3_aa: CASSPSRAHEQFF
clone_size: once; j_call: TRBJ1-5; d_call: -; v_call: TRBV27; cdr3_nt: TGTGCCAGCAGTTTTGCGGGACGGAACAATCAGCCCCAGCATTTT; cdr3_aa: CASSFAGRNNQPQHF
clone_size: few; j_call: TRBJ2-7; d_call: TRBD2; v_call: TRBV29-1; cdr3_nt: TGCAGCGTTCTACTAGCGGAATCGTACGAGCAGTACTTC; cdr3_aa: CSVLLAESYEQYF
clone_size: -; j_call: TRBJ2-4; d_call: TRBD1; v_call: TRBV7-9; cdr3_nt: TGTGCCAGCAGCTTAACAGGGGCCCCTAAAAACATTCAGTACTTC; cdr3_aa: CASSLTGAPKNIQYF
clone_size: once; j_call: TRBJ2-5; d_call: TRBD2; v_call: TRBV12-3/TRBV12-4; cdr3_nt: TGTGCCAGCAGTTATCGCGGGGGGCTAGAGCAGTACTTC; cdr3_aa: CASSYRGGLEQYF